Each of the 21 T cell receptor beta chains below was sequenced from the same sample in a study of human thymus T cells. Measured with immunoSEQ multiplex PCR; TCRdb has only the in-frame clones, and not every one. Found here are some 40,000 clones, approximately 93% of them singletons; the top ten hold about 0.12%. Sequencing input: blood. These receptors were collected from a boy in the first two years of life with a congenital heart defect but otherwise immunologically healthy.

The genes are TRBV7-9 and TRBJ2-5; the match to TRBD2 covers 9 bases. Looked up from germline, CDR1 is SEHNR and CDR2 is FQNEAQ (reference sequence). The CDR3 runs to 14 residues. Losses at the gene ends were 7 bases for V and 1 base for J; bases not matched to a gene: 4. DNA for the CDR3: TGTGCCAGCACGCTAGCGGGGACCCAAGAGACCCAGTACTTC. Translated: CASTLAGTQETQYF.

This clone has just one count. V is TRBV5-1 and J is TRBJ2-3; 11 bases are a match to TRBD2. Germline CDR1 SGHRS, CDR2 YFSETQ. CDR3 length: 16 residues. J gave up 3 bases and V 4 bases, and 7 bases lay outside the gene matches. CDR3 residues: CASSPRSGGATDTQYF. DNA of the CDR3: TGCGCCAGCAGCCCCCGTAGCGGGGGGGCGACAGATACGCAGTATTTT.

The gene calls are TRBV28 and TRBJ1-2; 8 bases fit TRBD1. V was clipped by 5 bases and J by 4 bases; unmatched bases: 15. CDR1 is MDHEN and CDR2 is SYDVKM in the germline V gene. The CDR3 totals 17 residues. CDR3 in DNA: TGTGCCAGCAGTCTTACCACCTCCCGGGACAGGATCTATGGCTACACCTTC. This codes for CASSLTTSRDRIYGYTF.

J is TRBJ2-3 and V is TRBV5-4; TRBD2 agrees at 8 bases. Germline V gene sequence: CDR1 SGHNT, CDR2 YYREEE (reference sequence). The V segment lost 2 bases and the J segment 1 base; nucleotides outside the gene matches: 6. The CDR3 runs 16 residues. CDR3 in amino acids: CASSFRRGGGTDTQYF. The CDR3 DNA reads TGTGCCAGCAGCTTCCGACGGGGGGGCGGCACAGATACGCAGTATTTT. Combining the CDR3 with reference TRBV5-4 and TRBJ2-3 gives the whole variable domain ETGVTQSPTHLIKTRGQQVTLRCSSQSGHNTVSWYQQALGQGPQFIFQYYREEENGRGNFPPRFSGLQFPNYSSELNVNALELDDSALYLCASSFRRGGGTDTQYFGPGTRLTVL.

This clone appeared a single time. The chain recombines TRBV6-1 with TRBJ1-2, with D possibly TRBD1 on 6 matching bases. Germline V gene data show CDR1 as MNHNS and CDR2 as SASEGT. The CDR3 covers 13 residues. Deletions cut 3 bases from V and 7 bases from J, with 12 bases between. CDR3 in DNA: TGTGCCAGCAGTGAGGGGAACAGGGTTGGCTACACCTTC. It is translated as CASSEGNRVGYTF.

The chain joins TRBV5-6 to TRBJ2-1; TRBD2 matches 7 bases. CDR1 is SGHDT, CDR2 YYEEEE, per germline. CDR3 length: 17 amino acids. The V gene end was trimmed by 1 base and the J gene end by 4 bases; junction bases not matched to a gene: 11. CDR3 protein: CASSLLARGTVYNEQFF. In DNA form, the CDR3 reads TGTGCCAGCAGCTTGTTGGCGCGGGGGACCGTTTACAATGAGCAGTTCTTC. Looking up the rest from reference TRBV5-6 and TRBJ2-1 gives the full variable domain: DAGVTQSPTHLIKTRGQQVTLRCSPKSGHDTVSWYQQALGQGPQFIFQYYEEEERQRGNFPDRFSGHQFPNYSSELNVNALLLGDSALYLCASSLLARGTVYNEQFFGPGTRLTVL.

The chain joins TRBV7-6 to TRBJ2-1, with 9 bases fitting TRBD2. V lost 0 bases to trimming and J lost 6 bases; unmatched junction nucleotides: 3. The CDR3 has 15 residues. Germline lookup yields CDR1 SGHVS and CDR2 FNYEAQ. The CDR3 coding sequence is TGTGCCAGCAGCTTAGCGCGGGGGGGCCGCAATGAGCAGTTCTTC. This codes for CASSLARGGRNEQFF.

The sample holds one count of this clone. This chain connects TRBV7-2 to TRBJ1-1; D is unresolved. V was pared by 1 base and J by 3 bases, with 6 bases between. The germline V gene encodes CDR1 SGHTA and CDR2 FQGNSA. The CDR3 spans 13 residues. The CDR3 reads CASSLDIDTEAFF. The CDR3 DNA is TGTGCCAGCAGCTTAGACATAGACACTGAAGCTTTCTTT.

The V and J genes are TRBV7-2 and TRBJ2-5; TRBD2 aligns across 10 bases. The CDR3 length is 16 residues. The J segment lost 5 bases and the V segment lost 1 base, leaving 7 bases of the junction unmatched. The germline gives CDR1 SGHTA, CDR2 FQGNSA. CDR3 sequence: CASSLGQRGGRETQYF. The CDR3, as DNA: TGTGCCAGCAGCTTAGGGCAGCGGGGGGGTAGGGAGACCCAGTACTTC.

The chain recombines TRBV18 with TRBJ2-5; 15 bases match TRBD2. With 3 bases clipped from V and 4 bases from J, the junction kept 12 bases outside the gene matches. Germline V gene data show CDR1 as KGHSH and CDR2 as LQKENI. The length of the CDR3 is 19 residues. The CDR3 here is CASSPSRTSGGATAETQYF. The CDR3 coding sequence is TGTGCCAGCTCACCTTCGAGGACTAGCGGGGGGGCCACAGCAGAGACCCAGTACTTC.

V gene TRBV9 combines with J gene TRBJ2-5; no definite D call. The germline CDR1 and CDR2 sequences are SGDLS and YYNGEE. Between the trimmed V and J ends, which lost 0 bases and 5 bases, there was a span of 11 bases. The CDR3 runs to 14 residues. The CDR3 sequence is CASSVGLYWETQYF. For the CDR3, the DNA is TGTGCCAGCAGCGTAGGTCTCTATTGGGAGACCCAGTACTTC.

This chain connects TRBV7-9 to TRBJ1-2; maybe TRBD1 (5 bases). The ends were cut back, 5 bases at V and 4 bases at J, with 14 bases in the middle. CDR1 is SEHNR, CDR2 FQNEAQ, per germline (reference sequence). The CDR3 length is 14 residues. CDR3 residues: CASSRTGVLYGYTF. Here the CDR3 DNA reads TGTGCCAGCAGCCGAACAGGCGTCCTCTATGGCTACACCTTC.

This chain links TRBV29-1 with TRBJ2-1; D is ambiguous. The germline CDR1 and CDR2 sequences are SQVTM and ANQGSEA. The V end lost 4 bases, the J end lost 4 bases, and 14 bases lay between the germline ends. This CDR3 has 14 residues. The CDR3, as DNA: TGCAGCGTTGGAAGAGTGGGCCCATACAATGAGCAGTTCTTC. As protein: CSVGRVGPYNEQFF.

This clone was recorded once. This sequence joins TRBV27 and TRBJ2-5; D is possibly TRBD2 (5 bases). The ends were cut back, 2 bases at V and 5 bases at J, with 18 bases in the middle. In germline, CDR1 is MNHEY, CDR2 SMNVEV (reference sequence). The CDR3 runs 16 residues. DNA of the CDR3: TGTGCCAGCAGTTTACGGGCTACCCCACCGGGGGAGACCCAGTACTTC. Translation gives CASSLRATPPGETQYF.

In DNA, the CDR3 is TGTGCCAGCAGCGTAGGGGGTAGCGGCTACGAGCAGTACTTC. Translating it yields CASSVGGSGYEQYF. This chain links TRBV9 with TRBJ2-7; tentative D call: TRBD2 (6 bases). The V gene lost 0 bases and the J gene lost 3 bases, with 10 bases spanning the gap. The CDR3 loop spans 14 amino acids. Germline V gives CDR1 SGDLS, CDR2 YYNGEE.

The chain links TRBV6-6 to TRBJ2-2; D is unresolved. V was pared by 6 bases and J by 5 bases, with 4 bases between. Germline assignment: CDR1 MNHNY and CDR2 SVGAGI (reference sequence). The CDR3 totals 11 residues. The CDR3: CASSRTGELFF. CDR3 coding DNA: TGTGCCAGCAGCCGGACCGGGGAGCTGTTTTTT.

This clone was recorded only once. J is TRBJ1-2 and V is TRBV9, with D perhaps TRBD1 (5 bases). The V gene lost 0 bases and the J gene lost 4 bases, with 13 bases spanning the gap. This CDR3 has 15 amino acids. The germline gives CDR1 SGDLS, CDR2 YYNGEE. As DNA, the CDR3 is TGTGCCAGCAGCGTAGCAGTAGGGGAAGGCTATGGCTACACCTTC. Translating it yields CASSVAVGEGYGYTF.

The V call is TRBV18, the J call TRBJ2-7, with TRBD1 identical over 7 bases. Germline loops: CDR1 KGHSH, CDR2 LQKENI. CDR3 length equals 14 residues. The trim removed 1 base at V and 5 bases at J, leaving 5 bases unmatched. CDR3 bases: TGTGCCAGCTCACCACTTACAGGGGCCCACGAGCAGTACTTC. Translating gives CASSPLTGAHEQYF.

This clone was recorded only once. The chain is built from TRBV5-4 and TRBJ1-1, with 8 positions matching TRBD1. V shed 3 bases, J shed 7 bases, and the junction held 8 bases outside the gene matches. The CDR3 has 14 residues. Germline values: CDR1 SGHNT, CDR2 YYREEE (reference sequence). The CDR3 region is CASSYPGGTGEAFF. As DNA, the CDR3 is TGTGCCAGCAGCTACCCCGGGGGGACAGGTGAAGCTTTCTTT. Looking up the rest from reference TRBV5-4 and TRBJ1-1 gives the full variable domain: ETGVTQSPTHLIKTRGQQVTLRCSSQSGHNTVSWYQQALGQGPQFIFQYYREEENGRGNFPPRFSGLQFPNYSSELNVNALELDDSALYLCASSYPGGTGEAFFGQGTRLTVV.

The chain has TRBV25-1 and TRBJ2-2; perhaps TRBD2 as D (5 bases). Trimming stripped 6 bases from V and 5 bases from J, with 16 bases between. This CDR3 spans 15 amino acids. Germline V gene data show CDR1 as MGHDK and CDR2 as SYGVNS. The CDR3 is CASRASGWGTGELFF. The CDR3 nucleotides are TGTGCCAGCAGGGCCTCGGGGTGGGGTACCGGGGAGCTGTTTTTT.

This rearrangement joins TRBV9 to TRBJ1-1; perhaps TRBD1 as D (5 bases). This CDR3 contains 14 residues. V was pared by 3 bases and J by 4 bases, with 13 bases between. CDR1 and CDR2 from the germline V gene are SGDLS and YYNGEE. In DNA, the CDR3 is TGTGCCAGCAGCGAGGGACCGGGAGGCACTGAAGCTTTCTTT. Translated: CASSEGPGGTEAFF. Complete variable domain (other parts from reference TRBV9 and TRBJ1-1): DSGVTQTPKHLITATGQRVTLRCSPRSGDLSVYWYQQSLDQGLQFLIQYYNGEERAKGNILERFSAQQFPDLHSELNLSSLELGDSALYFCASSEGPGGTEAFFGQGTRLTVV.